This is a list of T cell receptor beta chains from one sample in a study of blood T cell repertoires in COVID-19. Data came from immunoSEQ multiplex PCR; TCRdb stores just in-frame clones and leaves some out. Among 210,000 or so clones listed, almost 85% were seen once. Source material: peripheral blood. The receptors come from a woman in her thirties or forties with acute or convalescent COVID-19. The CDR3 runs from the conserved cysteine through the conserved F or W. The order of the fields is D gene, J gene, V gene, clone size, CDR3 DNA, CDR3 protein. The D gene is left open where the match is weak. A row's size may be missing; if present it is once, few, many or a size class.

D gene: TRBD2; J gene: TRBJ2-1; V gene: TRBV3-1/TRBV3-2; clone size: .; CDR3 DNA: TGTGCCAGCAGCTTCCCGGGACTAGCGACCAATGAGCAGTTCTTC; CDR3 protein: CASSFPGLATNEQFF
D gene: TRBD1; J gene: TRBJ2-7; V gene: TRBV27; clone size: .; CDR3 DNA: TGTGCCAGCAGTTTACCCCCAGGACCGGGACAGGGGAACTACGAGCAGTACTTC; CDR3 protein: CASSLPPGPGQGNYEQYF
D gene: TRBD2; J gene: TRBJ2-7; V gene: TRBV30; clone size: few; CDR3 DNA: TGTGCCTGGACTAGCGGCCGCTCCGAGCAGTACTTC; CDR3 protein: CAWTSGRSEQYF
D gene: .; J gene: TRBJ1-1; V gene: TRBV5-1; clone size: .; CDR3 DNA: TGCGCCAGCAGCTTAGGTGCGGGGGGCACTGAAGCTTTCTTT; CDR3 protein: CASSLGAGGTEAFF
D gene: .; J gene: TRBJ2-7; V gene: TRBV5-1; clone size: .; CDR3 DNA: TGCGCCAGCAGCTTGACAGATTACGAGCAGTACTTC; CDR3 protein: CASSLTDYEQYF
D gene: .; J gene: TRBJ2-1; V gene: TRBV24-1; clone size: .; CDR3 DNA: TGTGCCACCAGTGACGCGGAGGGCAGGAACAATGAGCAGTTCTTC; CDR3 protein: CATSDAEGRNNEQFF
D gene: TRBD2; J gene: TRBJ2-1; V gene: TRBV3-1/TRBV3-2; clone size: .; CDR3 DNA: TGTGCCAGCAGCTCCCGAGGGACTAGCGGGAGGGCCCACAATGAGCAGTTCTTC; CDR3 protein: CASSSRGTSGRAHNEQFF
D gene: TRBD1; J gene: TRBJ1-2; V gene: TRBV3-1/TRBV3-2; clone size: .; CDR3 DNA: TGTGCCAGCAGCCTCGCACAGGGGTATGGCTACACCTTC; CDR3 protein: CASSLAQGYGYTF
D gene: TRBD2; J gene: TRBJ2-5; V gene: TRBV7-8; clone size: .; CDR3 DNA: TGTGCCAGCAGCTCCTTAGCGGGAGAGGTGGAGACCCAGTACTTC; CDR3 protein: CASSSLAGEVETQYF
D gene: TRBD2; J gene: TRBJ2-3; V gene: TRBV9; clone size: once; CDR3 DNA: TGTGCCAGCAGCGTGACTAGCGGGATGGAGACGCAGTATTTT; CDR3 protein: CASSVTSGMETQYF
D gene: .; J gene: TRBJ1-2; V gene: TRBV5-6; clone size: .; CDR3 DNA: TGTGCCAGCAGCTGGGCCGCGGCGGGGGAGGGTGGCTACACCTTC; CDR3 protein: CASSWAAAGEGGYTF
D gene: .; J gene: TRBJ2-7; V gene: TRBV6-5; clone size: few; CDR3 DNA: TGTGCCAGCAGTAGACAGGACTCCTACGAGCAGTACTTC; CDR3 protein: CASSRQDSYEQYF
D gene: .; J gene: TRBJ2-7; V gene: TRBV11-2; clone size: .; CDR3 DNA: TGTGCCAGCAGCTTAGGGGGCCCTTCCTACGAGCAGTACTTC; CDR3 protein: CASSLGGPSYEQYF
D gene: .; J gene: TRBJ2-7; V gene: TRBV7-8; clone size: .; CDR3 DNA: TGTGCCAGCAGTTCGGAGAGACGGTCCTACGAGCAGTACTTC; CDR3 protein: CASSSERRSYEQYF
D gene: .; J gene: TRBJ2-3; V gene: TRBV21-1; clone size: few; CDR3 DNA: TGTGCCAGCAGTTGGGAGTTTTCGGCAGATACGCAGTATTTT; CDR3 protein: CASSWEFSADTQYF
D gene: .; J gene: TRBJ2-3; V gene: TRBV15; clone size: .; CDR3 DNA: TGTGCCACCAGCAGAGATCCTGGAGGGGCCACAGATACGCAGTATTTT; CDR3 protein: CATSRDPGGATDTQYF
D gene: .; J gene: TRBJ2-7; V gene: TRBV18; clone size: .; CDR3 DNA: TGTGCCAGCTCACCACTGAGGAGGGAGTCAGCCTACGAGCAGTACTTC; CDR3 protein: CASSPLRRESAYEQYF
D gene: .; J gene: TRBJ2-4; V gene: TRBV6-4; clone size: .; CDR3 DNA: TGTGCCAGCAGTACAGCCCCAGGGCAAAACATTCAGTACTTC; CDR3 protein: CASSTAPGQNIQYF
D gene: TRBD2; J gene: TRBJ2-3; V gene: TRBV5-1; clone size: once; CDR3 DNA: TGCGCCAGCAGCTTCCGGACTAGCGGGACAGATACGCAGTATTTT; CDR3 protein: CASSFRTSGTDTQYF
D gene: .; J gene: TRBJ2-7; V gene: TRBV25-1; clone size: .; CDR3 DNA: TGTGCCACCAGGGAGGCCTACGAGCAGTACTTC; CDR3 protein: CATREAYEQYF
D gene: .; J gene: TRBJ1-1; V gene: TRBV6-2/TRBV6-3; clone size: .; CDR3 DNA: TGTGCCAGCAGTTCCTCTGGGGGGGACGCTTTCTTT; CDR3 protein: CASSSSGGDAFF
D gene: .; J gene: TRBJ1-2; V gene: TRBV27; clone size: .; CDR3 DNA: TGTGCCAGCAGGGGACAAGGAACGGGCTATGGCTACACCTTC; CDR3 protein: CASRGQGTGYGYTF
D gene: .; J gene: TRBJ1-1; V gene: TRBV12-5; clone size: .; CDR3 DNA: TGTGCTAGTGGTTTGGTAGAGGGTCTGAACACTGAAGCTTTCTTT; CDR3 protein: CASGLVEGLNTEAFF
D gene: .; J gene: TRBJ1-1; V gene: TRBV29-1; clone size: .; CDR3 DNA: TGCAGCGTTATGGGATCGGGGGGTGGCACTGAAGCTTTCTTT; CDR3 protein: CSVMGSGGGTEAFF
D gene: .; J gene: TRBJ1-4; V gene: TRBV30; clone size: once; CDR3 DNA: TGTGCCTGGAGTGTAGGGGCAGGGATTGGGGAAAAACTGTTTTTT; CDR3 protein: CAWSVGAGIGEKLFF
D gene: .; J gene: TRBJ1-2; V gene: TRBV9; clone size: .; CDR3 DNA: TGTGCCAGCAGCGAGCCATCAGGGGAAGCTAACTATGGCTACACCTTC; CDR3 protein: CASSEPSGEANYGYTF
D gene: TRBD2; J gene: TRBJ2-2; V gene: TRBV27; clone size: .; CDR3 DNA: TGTGCCAGCAGTCCGATGACTAGCGGGGGTCCCGGGGAGCTGTTTTTT; CDR3 protein: CASSPMTSGGPGELFF
D gene: TRBD1; J gene: TRBJ2-5; V gene: TRBV7-9; clone size: once; CDR3 DNA: TGTGCCAGCAGCTCCCCAGGGGGCGAGACCCAGTACTTC; CDR3 protein: CASSSPGGETQYF
D gene: .; J gene: TRBJ1-2; V gene: TRBV10-3; clone size: .; CDR3 DNA: TGTGCCATCAGCAGGGGATCGTCCTATGGCTACACCTTC; CDR3 protein: CAISRGSSYGYTF
D gene: .; J gene: TRBJ2-7; V gene: TRBV5-4; clone size: .; CDR3 DNA: TGTGCCAGCAGCCCGATACTAGACTACGAGCAGTACTTC; CDR3 protein: CASSPILDYEQYF
D gene: .; J gene: TRBJ1-3; V gene: TRBV10-2; clone size: .; CDR3 DNA: TGCGCCAGCGGAAAAACAGGGTGGGAAAACACCATATATTTT; CDR3 protein: CASGKTGWENTIYF
D gene: TRBD1; J gene: TRBJ2-7; V gene: TRBV11-3; clone size: large; CDR3 DNA: TGTGCCAGCACCAGAGTGGACAGGGCCTACGAGCAGTACTTC; CDR3 protein: CASTRVDRAYEQYF
D gene: .; J gene: TRBJ2-7; V gene: TRBV4-2; clone size: .; CDR3 DNA: TGTGCCAGCAGCCAAGGAATTGCTAGTACATACTACGAGCAGTACTTC; CDR3 protein: CASSQGIASTYYEQYF
D gene: .; J gene: TRBJ1-3; V gene: TRBV10-3; clone size: .; CDR3 DNA: TGTGCCATCGTGGACAGTTCCTCTGGAAACACCATATATTTT; CDR3 protein: CAIVDSSSGNTIYF
D gene: .; J gene: TRBJ2-3; V gene: TRBV15; clone size: .; CDR3 DNA: TGTGCCACCAGCAGAGCAGGATTAACCACAGATACGCAGTATTTT; CDR3 protein: CATSRAGLTTDTQYF
D gene: .; J gene: TRBJ1-4; V gene: TRBV3-1/TRBV3-2; clone size: .; CDR3 DNA: TGTGCCAGCAGCCACCGTCAGGGGAATTCTGAAAAACTGTTTTTT; CDR3 protein: CASSHRQGNSEKLFF
D gene: .; J gene: TRBJ2-4; V gene: TRBV4-2; clone size: .; CDR3 DNA: TGTGCCAGCAGCCAATCGGGGGGCGGGGTCGCTCAGAACATTCAGTACTTC; CDR3 protein: CASSQSGGGVAQNIQYF
D gene: .; J gene: TRBJ2-2; V gene: TRBV2; clone size: .; CDR3 DNA: TGTGCCAGCAGTGGACGGAGGTCCATCACCGGGGAGCTGTTTTTT; CDR3 protein: CASSGRRSITGELFF
D gene: TRBD2; J gene: TRBJ2-1; V gene: TRBV4-2; clone size: .; CDR3 DNA: TGTGCCAGCAGCCAAGATTGGTATGGGACTAGCGTTCACAATGAGCAGTTCTTC; CDR3 protein: CASSQDWYGTSVHNEQFF
D gene: .; J gene: TRBJ2-6; V gene: TRBV19; clone size: .; CDR3 DNA: TGTGCCAGTAGTATAGATAGCCGTAAGGGGGCCAACGTCCTGACTTTC; CDR3 protein: CASSIDSRKGANVLTF